The 3 T cell receptor beta chains given below trace back to one sample, sequenced in a study of T-cell reconstitution after alpha-beta-depleted transplantation in children. Unique molecular identifiers featured in how the TCRbeta library was prepared. One entry per CDR3 protein results from TCRdb running MiXCR on the PCR reads. In the table there are about 510,000 distinct CDR3 sequences, roughly 11% of which are singletons. The starting material was PBMCs, mostly from graft donor cells, obtained 180 days after TCRalphabeta/CD19-depleted stem cell transplant. All receptors derive from a female patient under 10 years old who had a stem cell transplant for aplastic anemia, so the T cells may come from the graft donor.

V and J are TRBV30 and TRBJ1-3; 8 positions match TRBD1. With V trimmed by 5 bases and J by 0 bases, 3 bases remained unmatched. The CDR3 extends over 14 amino acids. Per the germline V gene, CDR1 is GTSNPN and CDR2 is SVGIG (reference sequence). The CDR3: CAWGQGISGNTIYF. CDR3 DNA sequence: TGTGCCTGGGGACAGGGAATCTCTGGAAACACCATATATTTT. The full variable domain, with the rest looked up from reference TRBV30 and TRBJ1-3, is SQTIHQWPATLVQPVGSPLSLECTVEGTSNPNLYWYRQAAGRGLQLLFYSVGIGQISSEVPQNLSASRPQDRQFILSSKKLLLSDSGFYLCAWGQGISGNTIYFGEGSWLTVV.

This clonotype occurred a few times. This chain uses TRBV18 with TRBJ1-1, with D possibly TRBD1 on 6 matching bases. This CDR3 has 13 amino acids. V was trimmed by 8 bases and J by 2 bases, leaving 12 bases between them. The germline V gene has CDR1 KGHSH and CDR2 LQKENI. The CDR3 nucleotides read TGTGCCAGCGGCGGGACAACCAACACTGAAGCTTTCTTT. It is translated as CASGGTTNTEAFF.

This clonotype was seen many times. The gene calls are TRBV12-3 or TRBV12-4 and TRBJ1-6, with unresolved D. V was pared by 4 bases and J by 4 bases, with 14 bases between. This CDR3 is built from 16 residues. The CDR3 here is CASSSPRASYNSPLHF. The CDR3 DNA is TGTGCCAGCAGTTCCCCGAGGGCCTCGTATAATTCACCCCTCCACTTT.